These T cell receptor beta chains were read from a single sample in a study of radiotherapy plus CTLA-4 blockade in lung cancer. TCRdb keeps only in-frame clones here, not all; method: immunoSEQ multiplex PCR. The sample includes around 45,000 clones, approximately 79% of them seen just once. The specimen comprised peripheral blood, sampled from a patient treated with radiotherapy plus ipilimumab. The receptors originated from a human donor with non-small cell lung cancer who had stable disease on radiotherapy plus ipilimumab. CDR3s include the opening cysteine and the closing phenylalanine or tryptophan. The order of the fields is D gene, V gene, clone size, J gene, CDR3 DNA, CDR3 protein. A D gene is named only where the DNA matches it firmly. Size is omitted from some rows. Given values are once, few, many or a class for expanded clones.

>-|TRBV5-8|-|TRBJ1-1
TGTGCCAGCAGCTTGGTTCCGGGGCCGGGAACTGAAGCTTTCTTT
CASSLVPGPGTEAFF
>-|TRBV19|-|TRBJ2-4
TGTGCCAGTGCGGCTGGGGCGGGGAGCGGAGACATTCAGTACTTC
CASAAGAGSGDIQYF
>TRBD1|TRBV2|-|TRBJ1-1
TGTGCCAGCAGTTCACAGGGACAGCCGAACACTGAAGCTTTCTTT
CASSSQGQPNTEAFF
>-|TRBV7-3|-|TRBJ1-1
TGTGCCAGCAGCCGCCCCGGGGCCTCTGAAGCTTTCTTT
CASSRPGASEAFF
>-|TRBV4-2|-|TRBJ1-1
TGTGCCAGCAGCCAAACGGGAACAGGCGCAAACACTGAAGCTTTCTTT
CASSQTGTGANTEAFF
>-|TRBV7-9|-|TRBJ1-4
TGTGCCAGCAGCCCCATGGGGGCAAATGAAAAACTGTTTTTT
CASSPMGANEKLFF
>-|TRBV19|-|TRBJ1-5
TGTGCCAGTAGCCCCGGGACATCGGATCAGCCCCAGCATTTT
CASSPGTSDQPQHF
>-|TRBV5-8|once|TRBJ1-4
TGTGCCAGCAGCTTAAATAATGAAAAACTGTTTTTT
CASSLNNEKLFF
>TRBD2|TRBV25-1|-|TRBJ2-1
TGTGCCAGCACCCCCACTAGCGGGGGGGCCGTCCGCTACAATGAGCAGTTCTTC
CASTPTSGGAVRYNEQFF
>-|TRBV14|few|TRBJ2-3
TGTGCCAGCAGCCACGTAGATACGCAGTATTTT
CASSHVDTQYF
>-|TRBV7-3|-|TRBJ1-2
TGTGCCAGCAGCTTAACAGCACCCTATGGCTACACCTTC
CASSLTAPYGYTF
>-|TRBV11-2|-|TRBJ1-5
TGTGCCAGCAGCTTAGCCGCAGGGTCAGGCAATCAGCCCCAGCATTTT
CASSLAAGSGNQPQHF
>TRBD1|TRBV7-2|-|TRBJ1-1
TGTGCCAGCAGCTCCTACAGGGGGAACACTGAAGCTTTCTTT
CASSSYRGNTEAFF
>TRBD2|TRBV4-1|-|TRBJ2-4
TGCGCCAGCAGCCAAACGGGAGGGGGTGGAAACATTCAGTACTTC
CASSQTGGGGNIQYF
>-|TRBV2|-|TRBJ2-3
TGTGCCAGCAGTTCAGGGTACACCGATACGCAGTATTTT
CASSSGYTDTQYF
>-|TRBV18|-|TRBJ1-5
TGTGCCAGCTCGCCGGCGGGGTTCAATCAGCCCCAGCATTTT
CASSPAGFNQPQHF
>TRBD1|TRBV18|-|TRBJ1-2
TGTGCCAGCTCCCCTCTTGGACAGGGAATAGCTAACTATGGCTACACCTTC
CASSPLGQGIANYGYTF
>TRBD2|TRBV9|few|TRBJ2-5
TGTGCCAGCAGCGCACGAAGGGGGGGGACTAGCAATGTAAGACGGGAGACCCAGTACTTC
CASSARRGGTSNVRRETQYF
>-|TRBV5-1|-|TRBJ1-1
TGCGCCAGCAGGACGAAACTGAACACTGAAGCTTTCTTT
CASRTKLNTEAFF
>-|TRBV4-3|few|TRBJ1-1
TGCGCCAGCAGCATCAACTTGAACACTGAAGCTTTCTTT
CASSINLNTEAFF
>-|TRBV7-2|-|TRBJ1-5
TGTGCCAGCAGCGACGTATGGGGTCGAGGTCAGCCCCAGCATTTT
CASSDVWGRGQPQHF
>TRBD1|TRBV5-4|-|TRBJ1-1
TGTGCCAGCAGCTTGGAAGCCGGGACAGGGGGAACTGAAGCTTTCTTT
CASSLEAGTGGTEAFF
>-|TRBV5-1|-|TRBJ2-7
TGCGCCAGCACCACATTCCCGTCAAGTTACGAGCAGTACTTC
CASTTFPSSYEQYF
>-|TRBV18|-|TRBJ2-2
TGTGCCAGCTCACCTGGGGCCACGAACACCGGGGAGCTGTTTTTT
CASSPGATNTGELFF
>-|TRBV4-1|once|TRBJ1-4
TGCGCCAGCAGCCCTGGGACGGTTAATGAAAAACTGTTTTTT
CASSPGTVNEKLFF
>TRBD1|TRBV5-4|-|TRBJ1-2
TGTGCCAGCACCCAGGACAGGGGAGACTATGGCTACACCTTC
CASTQDRGDYGYTF
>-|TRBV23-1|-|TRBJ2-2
TGCGCCAGCAGCGCCAGGATAAGGACAGTAAACACCGGGGAGCTGTTTTTT
CASSARIRTVNTGELFF
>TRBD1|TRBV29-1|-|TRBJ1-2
TGCAGCGTTGGTGGGGACAGGGATCGACCTAACTATGGCTACACCTTC
CSVGGDRDRPNYGYTF
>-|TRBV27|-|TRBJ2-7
TGTGCCAGCAGTTTATCCCGCCCTTCCTACGAGCAGTACTTC
CASSLSRPSYEQYF
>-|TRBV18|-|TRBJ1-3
TGTGCCAGCTCACCCTACACCGGGACACCTACTTCCTTCTCTGGAAACACCATATATTTT
CASSPYTGTPTSFSGNTIYF
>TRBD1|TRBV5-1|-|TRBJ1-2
TGCGCCAGCAGCCCCGAGGGGGCGCTTGGCTACACCTTC
CASSPEGALGYTF
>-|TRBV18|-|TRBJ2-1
TGTGCCAGCTCACCAGATGTGACAGGACACAATGAGCAGTTCTTC
CASSPDVTGHNEQFF
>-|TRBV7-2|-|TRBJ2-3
TGTGCCAGCAGCTTAGCGCCCCCAGATACGCAGTATTTT
CASSLAPPDTQYF
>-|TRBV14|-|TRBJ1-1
TGTGCCAGCGGGGATGGAACTGAAGCTTTCTTT
CASGDGTEAFF
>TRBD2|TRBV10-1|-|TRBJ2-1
TGCGCCAGCGGATCTAGCGGGGGGGCCGGGAATGAGCAGTTCTTC
CASGSSGGAGNEQFF
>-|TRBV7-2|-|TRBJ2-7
TGTGCCAGCAGCACAACGCCGGGGACATTTTACTACGAGCAGTACTTC
CASSTTPGTFYYEQYF
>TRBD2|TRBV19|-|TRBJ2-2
TGTGCCAGTAGTATCCGCGGGGGAACAGCCGGAGAGCTGTTTTTT
CASSIRGGTAGELFF
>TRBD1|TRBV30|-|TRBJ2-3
TGTGCCTGGGGGGTCGGACAGGTTAAAGCAGATACGCAGTATTTT
CAWGVGQVKADTQYF
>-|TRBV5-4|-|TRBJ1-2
TGTGCCAGCAGCTTGGTTCGCGGGACGAGTAAACGCTACACCTTC
CASSLVRGTSKRYTF
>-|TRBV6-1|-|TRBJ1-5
TGTGCCAGCAGTGATAATCAGCCCCAGCATTTT
CASSDNQPQHF
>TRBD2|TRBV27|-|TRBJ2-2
TGTGCCAGCATTCCCGGGGGGGCGAACACCGGGGAGCTGTTTTTT
CASIPGGANTGELFF
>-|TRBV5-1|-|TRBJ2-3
TGCGCCAGCACTACCCAGAAGGGGGATACGCAGTATTTT
CASTTQKGDTQYF
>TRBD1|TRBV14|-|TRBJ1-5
TGTGCCAGCAGCCAAGAGGCCCCGGGACAGTATAGCAATCAGCCCCAGCATTTT
CASSQEAPGQYSNQPQHF
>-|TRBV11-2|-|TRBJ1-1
TGTGCCAGCAGCTTCGGGGGGCGGAACACTGAAGCTTTCTTT
CASSFGGRNTEAFF